These 2 T cell receptor beta chains were sequenced from one sample in a study of vaccination effects on CD4 cells after COVID-19. Expansion of antigen-specific CD4+ T cells with viral peptide pools was carried out by the ViraFEST assay before sequencing. It was after around 10 days of culture that CD4+ T cells were isolated. The healthy vaccine recipients, who had no prior SARS-CoV-2 infection, showed negative nucleocapsid antibodies. Antigens for these TCRs are unknown. Assay: immunoSEQ multiplex PCR; the TCRdb copy retains only in-frame clones and omits some. In the table there are about 48,000 clones, 75% to 85% of which are singletons. The sequencing here drew on CD4+ T cells from PBMCs cultured with HCoV-OC43 spike peptides, taken before COVID-19 vaccination. The subset denotes: HCoV-OC43 spike overlapping peptide pool stimulation. All receptors come from a human donor who received a COVID-19 vaccine.

This chain joins TRBV7-8 and TRBJ1-5; possible D gene TRBD1, 5 bases. Germline V lookup: CDR1 SGHVS, CDR2 FQNEAQ. This CDR3 region has 17 residues. The germline V and J ends were trimmed by 1 base and 1 base, with 14 bases remaining between them. CDR3 amino acids: CASSLGQGSWSNQPQHF. CDR3 in DNA: TGTGCCAGCAGCTTAGGCCAGGGATCGTGGAGCAATCAGCCCCAGCATTTT. The variable domain in full, with the rest retrieved from reference TRBV7-8 and TRBJ1-5, is GAGVSQSPRYKVAKRGQDVALRCDPISGHVSLFWYQQALGQGPEFLTYFQNEAQLDKSGLPSDRFFAERPEGSVSTLKIQRTQQEDSAVYLCASSLGQGSWSNQPQHFGDGTRLSIL.

V usage is TRBV9 and J usage is TRBJ1-1; no firm D call. V lost 4 bases and J lost 1, with 11 bases in between. Germline V gene lookup returns CDR1 SGDLS and CDR2 YYNGEE. This CDR3 is 14 amino acids long. CDR3 coding DNA: TGTGCCAGCAGCCCTCGGCCTTGGAACACTGAAGCTTTCTTT. Protein sequence: CASSPRPWNTEAFF.